These 22 T cell receptor beta chains came from one sample sequenced in a study of metastatic and nonmetastatic thyroid tumors. TCRdb re-called the PCR reads with MiXCR. This table holds 53,000 or so clones, 20% to 25% found once. Before thyroid surgery, none of the patients had received any treatment. Sequenced sample: blood. These receptors were obtained from a female donor with papillary thyroid cancer or a benign thyroid nodule (not recorded which). Some clones in this sample may be carry-over from other donors' samples.

At least ten counts were recorded for this clone. J is TRBJ2-3 and V is TRBV27; D is ambiguous. The CDR3 has 13 residues. V was cut by 5 bases and J by 4 bases, with 10 bases left in between. CDR1 is MNHEY, CDR2 SMNVEV, per germline (reference sequence). CDR3 DNA sequence: TGTGCCAGCAGTCCTCAAGAGGCAGATACGCAGTATTTT. Its translation: CASSPQEADTQYF.

The count of this clone is one. This may come from a read error, since a much larger clone is one base off. CDR3 bases: TGTGCCAACAGTTTGAACAGCTACATTCAGTACTTC. Its protein product is CANSLNSYIQYF. This chain links TRBV12-3 or TRBV12-4 with TRBJ2-4; D gene ambiguous. The CDR3 covers 12 residues.

This clone was found many times. This chain uses TRBV24-1 with TRBJ1-2; D may be TRBD1 (5 bases). The germline V gene encodes CDR1 KGHDR and CDR2 SFDVKD. V was cut by 3 bases and J by 8 bases, with 15 bases left in between. This CDR3 is built from 14 residues. The CDR3 protein is CATSDPGGISGYTF. CDR3 coding DNA: TGTGCCACCAGTGATCCTGGGGGGATTTCGGGCTACACCTTC.

The sample holds a few counts of this clone. Germline and junction disagree at one end, which may indicate a read error. The rearrangement links TRBV27 to TRBJ1-5, with 9 positions matching TRBD1. The CDR3 is made up of 16 amino acids. Germline CDR1 and CDR2: MNHEY and SMNVEV (reference sequence). Written as DNA, the CDR3 is TGTGCCAGCAGACAGGGGGCGACCGGGAGCAATCAGGCCCAGAATTTT. This translates into CASRQGATGSNQAQNF.

This clone was recorded at least ten times. CDR3 nucleotide sequence: TGCGCCAGCAGCCAAGAAGCCCCCGGACTAGCCAAAAACATTCAGTACTTC. Protein: CASSQEAPGLAKNIQYF. The V and J genes are TRBV4-1 and TRBJ2-4; D might be TRBD2 (5 bases). Deletions cut 0 bases from V and 0 bases from J, with 12 bases between. Germline values: CDR1 MGHRA, CDR2 YSYEKL. The CDR3 spans 17 residues.

This clone was counted between two and nine times. A read error may account for a junction end that differs from germline. The sample contains more than one DNA sequence encoding this CDR3. This sequence joins TRBV6-5 and TRBJ1-1; D unclear. This CDR3 comprises 15 residues. Germline CDR1 and CDR2: MNHEY and SVGAGI. CDR3 sequence reads: CASGYSRGANTEAFF. CDR3 in DNA: TGTGCCAGCGGTTACTCGAGAGGTGCGAACACTGAAGCTTTCTTT.

This clone showed up many times. V and J are TRBV18 and TRBJ2-6; D is ambiguous. The CDR3 contains 15 residues. From germline, CDR1 is KGHSH and CDR2 LQKENI. The V gene lost 6 bases and the J gene lost 4 bases, with 13 bases spanning the gap. Here the CDR3 reads CASSPSTAGANVLTF. The CDR3 nucleotides read TGTGCCAGCTCGCCTTCCACGGCCGGGGCCAACGTCCTGACTTTC.

At least ten counts were recorded for this clone. This chain links TRBV6-1 with TRBJ1-2; D might be TRBD1 (5 bases). The germline gives CDR1 MNHNS, CDR2 SASEGT. V shed 3 bases and J shed 6 bases, with 17 bases lying between them. The CDR3 loop spans 15 amino acids. The CDR3: CASSESNRRSNGYTF. The DNA of the CDR3 is TGTGCCAGCAGTGAGTCTAACAGGAGATCTAATGGCTACACCTTC.

Points on this clone: One end of the junction varies from germline; a read error may be responsible. This chain links TRBV4-2 with TRBJ2-7; D gene unclear. Germline-derived CDR1 and CDR2 are LGHNA and YNFKEQ. CDR3 length: 16 amino acids. CDR3 region: CAISQDGPRLTHEQYF. CDR3 sequence (DNA): TGTGCCATCAGCCAAGATGGCCCGAGACTCACCCACGAGCAGTACTTC.

In its sample, this clone was seen many times. V usage is TRBV10-3 and J usage is TRBJ1-6, with a weak D call TRBD1 (5 bases). Per germline, CDR1 ENHRY and CDR2 SYGVKD. This CDR3 has 13 amino acids. V was cut by 6 bases and J by 8 bases, with 11 bases left in between. The CDR3 sequence: CAISQRGDSPLHF. CDR3 DNA sequence: TGTGCCATCAGCCAAAGGGGTGATTCACCCCTCCACTTT.

This clone has ten or more counts. The gene calls are TRBV5-4 and TRBJ2-3, with TRBD2 matching 8 bases. The germline CDR1 and CDR2 sequences are SGHNT and YYREEE (reference sequence). CDR3 length equals 14 residues. J was trimmed by 2 bases and V by 3 bases; bases with no gene match: 2. Written as DNA, the CDR3 is TGTGCCAGCAGCTCACTAGCGGACACAGATACGCAGTATTTT. This sequence encodes CASSSLADTDTQYF.

This clone was seen at least ten times. The chain has TRBV12-3 or TRBV12-4 and TRBJ2-2, with D tentatively TRBD2 (6 bases). The CDR3 extends over 15 amino acids. Trimming stripped 3 bases from V and 3 bases from J, with 11 bases between. The chain's CDR3 is CASSFISGDTGELFF. The CDR3, as DNA: TGTGCCAGCAGTTTTATTAGCGGTGACACCGGGGAGCTGTTTTTT.

J is TRBJ2-1 and V is TRBV20-1, with 11 bases identical to TRBD2. The CDR3 covers 18 residues. V shed 5 bases, J shed 0 bases, and the junction held 12 bases outside the gene matches. From germline, CDR1 is DFQATT and CDR2 SNEGSKA (reference sequence). CDR3 nucleotides: TGCAGTGCTGGGGAGAGACTAGCGGGGTCCCTCTCCTACAATGAGCAGTTCTTC. This translates into CSAGERLAGSLSYNEQFF.

This clone was seen ten or more times. The chain is built from TRBV15 and TRBJ1-1; tentative D call: TRBD1 (5 bases). Trimming took 5 bases from V and 8 from J, leaving 9 bases between them. Germline V gives CDR1 LNHNV, CDR2 YYDKDF (reference sequence). This CDR3 is built from 11 residues. The DNA for the CDR3 is TGTGCCACCAGCCAATGGGGGGAAGCTTTCTTT. It encodes CATSQWGEAFF. Together with reference TRBV15 and TRBJ1-1, the CDR3 gives the full variable domain: DAMVIQNPRYQVTQFGKPVTLSCSQTLNHNVMYWYQQKSSQAPKLLFHYYDKDFNNEADTPDNFQSRRPNTSFCFLDIRSPGLGDTAMYLCATSQWGEAFFGQGTRLTVV.

Ten or more counts support this clone. With a much larger clone just one base away, this may be a read error. V is TRBV5-8 and J is TRBJ2-7, with 7 bases matching TRBD1. Germline CDR1 and CDR2: SGHTS and YDEGEE. This CDR3 comprises 14 residues. The CDR3 coding sequence is TGTGCCAGCAAATACCGGGACAGTCCCTACGAGCAGTGCTTC. This sequence encodes CASKYRDSPYEQCF.

This clone was counted many times. The CDR3 nucleotides read TGTGCCAGCAGCTCCTACAGGGGTCCCTACGAGCAGTACTTC. Translation gives CASSSYRGPYEQYF. This chain uses TRBV3-1 with TRBJ2-7; 7 bases match TRBD1. V was pared by 5 bases and J by 2 bases, with 6 bases of the junction left unmatched. There are 14 residues in the CDR3. Germline V gene lookup returns CDR1 LGHDT and CDR2 YNNKEL (reference sequence).

This clone was observed many times. J is TRBJ1-1 and V is TRBV28; 9 positions match TRBD1. The V and J ends lost 5 bases and 6 bases, in that order; junction bases with no gene match: 7. CDR3 size: 14 residues. Germline CDR1 and CDR2: MDHEN and SYDVKM. CDR3 amino acids: CASSTQGQGSEAFF. For the CDR3, the DNA is TGTGCCAGCAGTACCCAAGGACAGGGGTCTGAAGCTTTCTTT.

The rearrangement links TRBV20-1 to TRBJ2-2; 8 bases line up with TRBD1. The CDR3 consists of 15 residues. Trimming cost V 0 bases and J 3 bases; bases outside gene matches: 3. The germline V gene has CDR1 DFQATT and CDR2 SNEGSKA (reference sequence). CDR3 nucleotides: TGCAGTGCTAGAGACAGGGGGCAATACACCGGGGAGCTGTTTTTT. Translating it yields CSARDRGQYTGELFF.

In its sample, this clone was seen many times. The rearrangement uses TRBV20-1 and TRBJ1-2; 7 bases are shared with TRBD1. The CDR3 is made up of 14 amino acids. The J segment lost 3 bases and the V segment lost 6 bases, leaving 10 bases of the junction unmatched. Germline CDR1 is DFQATT and CDR2 is SNEGSKA (reference sequence). Written as DNA, the CDR3 is TGCAGTGCGGTCCCCCGGGACAGAGACTATGGCTACACCTTC. This encodes CSAVPRDRDYGYTF.

The rearrangement joins TRBV7-2 to TRBJ2-7; D not certain. CDR3 length equals 14 residues. The germline V gene encodes CDR1 SGHTA and CDR2 FQGNSA. The ends were cut back, 8 bases at V and 3 bases at J, with 17 bases in the middle. The CDR3 DNA reads TGTGCCAGCGGAATACCCAGGCAAGACTACGAGCAGTACTTC. Protein product: CASGIPRQDYEQYF.

This clone was counted many times. J is TRBJ2-7 and V is TRBV11-2; 9 nucleotides align to TRBD1. There are 14 residues in the CDR3. Germline assignment: CDR1 SGHAT and CDR2 FQNNGV. The ends lost 6 bases at V and 5 bases at J; junction bases unmatched: 8. CDR3 DNA: TGTGCCAGCAGACAACCGGGACAGGGACACGAGCAGTACTTC. Its protein product is CASRQPGQGHEQYF.

This clone has at least ten counts. The V call is TRBV19, the J call TRBJ2-2; possibly TRBD2 for D (6 bases). Germline lookup yields CDR1 LNHDA and CDR2 SQIVND (reference sequence). The CDR3 has 16 residues. The V gene lost 0 bases and the J gene lost 1 base, with 9 bases spanning the gap. CDR3 residues: CASSIDGGLNTGELFF. The CDR3 coding sequence is TGTGCCAGTAGTATAGATGGAGGGCTGAACACCGGGGAGCTGTTTTTT. Supplemented by reference TRBV19 and TRBJ2-2, the full variable domain reads DGGITQSPKYLFRKEGQNVTLSCEQNLNHDAMYWYRQDPGQGLRLIYYSQIVNDFQKGDIAEGYSVSREKKESFPLTVTSAQKNPTAFYLCASSIDGGLNTGELFFGEGSRLTVL.